The 7 T cell receptor beta chains listed next were all sequenced from one sample in a study of control samples from healthy donors and cancer patients. Produced via immunoSEQ multiplex PCR; TCRdb's table is partial and in-frame only. The table lists around 130,000 clones, 85% to 95% of them singletons, with 1.5% to 2% in the top ten. Sequencing was performed on PBMCs. Receptor source: a man aged 50 to 60 with head and neck cancer.

The chain uses TRBV7-2 and TRBJ2-1, with TRBD2 matching 9 bases. CDR1 is SGHTA and CDR2 is FQGNSA in the germline V gene. The CDR3 sequence is 15 residues long. V gave up 6 bases and J gave up 2 bases; unmatched junction bases: 5. CDR3 coding DNA: TGTGCCAGCAGTTCGCGGGGGGGCGCCTACAATGAGCAGTTCTTC. Translating it yields CASSSRGGAYNEQFF.

This chain connects TRBV11-3 to TRBJ1-1, with a tentative D call TRBD1 (6 bases). The ends were cut back, 5 bases at V and 1 base at J, with 11 bases in the middle. The CDR3 sequence is 14 residues long. Looked up from germline, CDR1 is SGHNT and CDR2 is YENEEA. The CDR3 protein is CASSPGTRNTEAFF. DNA of the CDR3: TGTGCCAGCAGCCCAGGGACAAGGAACACTGAAGCTTTCTTT.

CDR3 nucleotide sequence: TGTGCCAGCAGCTTAAAAGCGGGGGGCCTCGAGCAGTTCTTC. It is translated as CASSLKAGGLEQFF. The chain recombines TRBV7-3 with TRBJ2-1; TRBD2 matches at 9 bases. V was clipped by 1 base and J by 10 bases; unmatched bases: 5. The CDR3 consists of 14 residues. Germline V gene lookup returns CDR1 SGHTA and CDR2 FQGTGA.

A few counts support this clone. This chain connects TRBV2 to TRBJ2-3, with D hard to call. The CDR3 runs 13 residues. The V end lost 6 bases, the J end lost 2 bases, and 9 bases lay between the germline ends. Germline V gives CDR1 SNHLY, CDR2 FYNNEI. CDR3 nucleotide sequence: TGTGCCAGCAGCCCTCCTTTCACAGATACGCAGTATTTT. Translated: CASSPPFTDTQYF.

This clone was seen once. The chain is built from TRBV2 and TRBJ1-5; D is unclear. The CDR3 extends over 15 amino acids. V shed 6 bases and J shed 1 base, with 13 bases lying between them. CDR1 is SNHLY, CDR2 FYNNEI, per germline. Written as DNA, the CDR3 is TGTGCCAGCAGCCAAAGCGGCCAAAGCAATCAGCCCCAGCATTTT. As protein: CASSQSGQSNQPQHF.

V and J are TRBV6-5 and TRBJ2-5; D not certain. This CDR3 is built from 13 residues. Deletions cut 1 base from V and 5 bases from J, with 8 bases between. Germline loops: CDR1 MNHEY, CDR2 SVGAGI. This CDR3 is CASSYLVGETQYF. CDR3 nucleotide sequence: TGTGCCAGCAGTTACTTAGTGGGGGAGACCCAGTACTTC.

This chain links TRBV14 with TRBJ1-1; a possible D gene is TRBD1 (6 bases). The CDR3 is 15 amino acids. Germline V gene data show CDR1 as SGHDN and CDR2 as FVKESK. The V gene lost 5 bases and the J gene lost 2 bases, with 15 bases spanning the gap. CDR3 DNA sequence: TGTGCCAGCAGCACCACCAGACAGGCAAACACTGAAGCTTTCTTT. It translates to CASSTTRQANTEAFF.